The subject of this entry is one TCR beta chain. TCRdb keeps only in-frame clones here, not all; method: immunoSEQ multiplex PCR. The repertoire holds some 200,000 clones, 70% to 85% seen once, with approximately 15% in the top ten. This sample is drawn from a study of blood T cell repertoires in COVID-19. Study-wide background: T cells, B-cell-depleted T cells, or PBMCs supplied cDNA or gDNA.

The germline V gene has CDR1 MGHRA and CDR2 YSYEKL. This CDR3 is 14 amino acids long. V was cut by 1 base and J by 0 bases, with 7 bases left in between. Sequencing was carried out using PBMCs or T cells enriched from blood (not recorded which). This sequence was found in a woman aged 50 to 65 who had recovered from COVID-19. The rearrangement joins TRBV4-1 to TRBJ2-7; D gene uncertain. DNA of the CDR3: TGCGCCAGCAGCCAAGGCGGTAACTCCTACGAGCAGTACTTC. Translation gives CASSQGGNSYEQYF.